The following is a T cell receptor (beta chain) sequence with its context. J gave up 0 bases and V 3 bases, and 4 bases lay outside the gene matches. Germline V CDR1 and CDR2: KGHDR, SFDVKD. CDR3 length equals 15 residues. The sample comes from a study of blood T cell repertoires in COVID-19. Study-wide context: PBMCs, B-cell-depleted T cells, or T cells provided the cDNA or gDNA that made up the material.

TCRdb's table, derived via immunoSEQ multiplex PCR, lists solely in-frame clones and lacks some. The table has 200,000 to 250,000 clones, approximately 86% seen once; the top ten hold under 2%. Sequencing input: peripheral blood. V usage is TRBV24-1 and J usage is TRBJ2-7, with 7 bases matching TRBD1. The TCR sequence derives from a woman aged 60-75 years who had recovered from COVID-19. The CDR3 spells CATSDPGQDSYEQYF. DNA for the CDR3: TGTGCCACCAGTGATCCCGGACAGGACTCCTACGAGCAGTACTTC.